Below, 18 T cell receptor beta chains from the same sample are listed, as sequenced in a study of blood T cell repertoires in COVID-19. The table came from immunoSEQ multiplex PCR; TCRdb's copy has only in-frame clones and leaves some out. The sample has tens of thousands of clones, around 80% seen once. Sample: peripheral blood. These receptors came from a young man with COVID-19, enrolled during active disease.

The V call is TRBV6-2 or TRBV6-3, the J call TRBJ2-7, with a weak D call TRBD2 (6 bases). This CDR3 spans 16 amino acids. The V and J ends lost 5 bases and 0 bases respectively, with 17 bases between them. The germline gives CDR1 MNHEY, CDR2 SVGEGT. CDR3 nucleotide sequence: TGTGCCAGCAGTACCCCACAGCGGGTCCGCTCCTACGAGCAGTACTTC. Encoded protein: CASSTPQRVRSYEQYF.

The V gene is TRBV30, the J gene TRBJ2-2, with 11 positions matching TRBD2. Trimming removed 2 bases from V and 1 base from J; junction bases left unmatched: 9. The CDR3 is 18 amino acids. CDR1 and CDR2 (germline): GTSNPN, SVGIG (reference sequence). CDR3 sequence reads: CAWSPPPTSGKNTGELFF. The CDR3 DNA sequence: TGTGCCTGGAGTCCTCCCCCGACTAGCGGGAAGAACACCGGGGAGCTGTTTTTT.

This chain connects TRBV19 to TRBJ1-3; 7 bases map to TRBD1. CDR1 and CDR2 from the germline V gene are LNHDA and SQIVND (reference sequence). J was trimmed by 0 bases and V by 4 bases; bases with no gene match: 3. The CDR3 loop spans 15 amino acids. CDR3 coding DNA: TGTGCCAGTAGTAGGGACAGCTTCTCTGGAAACACCATATATTTT. The encoded protein is CASSRDSFSGNTIYF.

V usage is TRBV6-5 and J usage is TRBJ2-1; D uncertain. The V end was cut by 7 bases, the J end by 9 bases, with 13 bases between. The V gene's germline CDR1 is MNHEY and CDR2 SVGAGI. This CDR3 has 12 residues. CDR3 sequence (DNA): TGTGCCAGCAATAGGAGCCCCGGTGAGCAGTTCTTC. Protein: CASNRSPGEQFF.

This clone occurred a few times. This chain links TRBV14 with TRBJ2-3; 7 bases fit TRBD1. Trimming removed 4 bases from V and 2 bases from J; junction bases left unmatched: 6. Germline V CDR1 and CDR2: SGHDN, FVKESK. The CDR3 has 15 residues. Written as DNA, the CDR3 is TGTGCCAGCAGCCGAAGGACAGGAGCCACAGATACGCAGTATTTT. This codes for CASSRRTGATDTQYF. The full variable domain, rest sourced from reference TRBV14 and TRBJ2-3, is EAGVTQFPSHSVIEKGQTVTLRCDPISGHDNLYWYRRVMGKEIKFLLHFVKESKQDESGMPNNRFLAERTGGTYSTLKVQPAELEDSGVYFCASSRRTGATDTQYFGPGTRLTVL.

The chain links TRBV7-3 to TRBJ2-1, with TRBD2 identical over 10 bases. The V gene's germline CDR1 is SGHTA and CDR2 FQGTGA. The CDR3 sequence is 15 residues long. After removal of 0 bases from V and 4 bases from J, the junction contained 0 bases not matched to a gene. The CDR3 DNA follows: TGTGCCAGCAGCTTAACTAGCGGGGGGTACAATGAGCAGTTCTTC. This gives the protein CASSLTSGGYNEQFF.

The rearrangement links TRBV10-3 to TRBJ1-4; 9 nucleotides agree with TRBD1. Germline V gene sequence: CDR1 ENHRY, CDR2 SYGVKD. V trimming: 1 base; J trimming: 5 bases; junction bases outside the gene matches: 5. The CDR3 runs 16 residues. CDR3 amino acids: CAISELGTGRNEKLFF. Here the CDR3 DNA reads TGTGCCATCAGTGAGTTGGGGACAGGGAGGAATGAAAAACTGTTTTTT.

This chain links TRBV29-1 with TRBJ2-1; 9 bases match TRBD2. Germline CDR1 is SQVTM and CDR2 is ANQGSEA. The CDR3 is 18 amino acids. The V gene end was trimmed by 7 bases and the J gene end by 1 base; junction bases not matched to a gene: 17. In DNA, the CDR3 is TGCAGCGCCGACTCAGCCCGCGGGGGGGGAAGGTCCTACAATGAGCAGTTCTTC. Residues: CSADSARGGGRSYNEQFF.

CDR3 nucleotide sequence: TGTGCCAGTAGTTGGGCTAGCGGGAGTGGCTCGGGAGAGCAGTTCTTC. It codes for CASSWASGSGSGEQFF. The chain has TRBV19 and TRBJ2-1; TRBD2 matches 10 bases. The CDR3 runs 16 residues. CDR1 is LNHDA and CDR2 is SQIVND in the germline V gene (reference sequence). With 5 bases clipped from V and 10 bases from J, the junction kept 14 bases outside the gene matches.

This clone was seen just once. J is TRBJ1-1 and V is TRBV19; D is perhaps TRBD1 (5 bases). CDR3 length: 16 residues. The V end was cut by 1 base, the J end by 0 bases, with 12 bases between. The V gene's germline CDR1 is LNHDA and CDR2 SQIVND (reference sequence). The DNA for the CDR3 is TGTGCCAGTAGTATAGCCCAGACAGTCCTGAACACTGAAGCTTTCTTT. Translated, it gives CASSIAQTVLNTEAFF.

The V and J genes are TRBV10-3 and TRBJ1-5; D is perhaps TRBD1 (6 bases). The CDR3 has 16 residues. The V and J ends lost 4 bases and 4 bases respectively, with 17 bases between them. CDR1 and CDR2 (germline): ENHRY, SYGVKD. CDR3 DNA: TGTGCCATCAGTGTTGGGACACCCTCTACTAATCAGCCCCAGCATTTT. This translates into CAISVGTPSTNQPQHF.

The chain uses TRBV20-1 and TRBJ2-3; D possibly corresponds to TRBD1 (5 bases). The germline V gene encodes CDR1 DFQATT and CDR2 SNEGSKA (reference sequence). The CDR3 runs 11 residues. Between the trimmed V and J ends, which lost 5 bases and 4 bases, there was a span of 7 bases. The CDR3 here is CSARQPDTQYF. CDR3 in DNA: TGCAGTGCTCGACAGCCAGATACGCAGTATTTT.

This chain uses TRBV7-3 with TRBJ2-2, with D maybe TRBD1 (6 bases). The CDR3 consists of 17 residues. The germline V and J ends were trimmed by 1 base and 1 base, with 13 bases remaining between them. In germline, CDR1 is SGHTA, CDR2 FQGTGA. CDR3 sequence (DNA): TGTGCCAGCAGCTTAAATCCTCTGGGACAGAACACCGGGGAGCTGTTTTTT. Amino acids: CASSLNPLGQNTGELFF.

V and J are TRBV19 and TRBJ2-7; D perhaps matches TRBD2 (6 bases). This CDR3 is 15 amino acids long. Germline-derived CDR1 and CDR2 are LNHDA and SQIVND (reference sequence). Trimming cost V 3 bases and J 0 bases, with 12 bases left between them. The CDR3 nucleotides read TGTGCCAGTAGTATCCTGGGGGGAAGCTCCTACGAGCAGTACTTC. Protein product: CASSILGGSSYEQYF.

The chain has TRBV27 and TRBJ2-7; TRBD1 matches 9 bases. The CDR3 length is 15 residues. The germline V gene encodes CDR1 MNHEY and CDR2 SMNVEV (reference sequence). Trimming cost V 1 base and J 5 bases; bases outside gene matches: 6. As DNA, the CDR3 is TGTGCCAGCAGTTTATACCCGGGACAGGGAAACGAGCAGTACTTC. Translation gives CASSLYPGQGNEQYF.

The V and J genes are TRBV6-1 and TRBJ2-5; D remains unclear. Trimming removed 0 bases from V and 2 bases from J, with 13 bases in between. Germline values: CDR1 MNHNS, CDR2 SASEGT. This CDR3 contains 16 residues. The CDR3 is CASSEAGDSYQETQYF. DNA of the CDR3: TGTGCCAGCAGTGAAGCAGGTGACTCCTATCAAGAGACCCAGTACTTC.

The chain combines TRBV28 with TRBJ2-1, with TRBD2 matching 8 bases. CDR3 length: 18 amino acids. With V trimmed by 6 bases and J by 0 bases, 13 bases remained unmatched. In germline, CDR1 is MDHEN, CDR2 SYDVKM. Written as DNA, the CDR3 is TGTGCCAGCAGCCTTCTGACGGGAGCGGGAGCCTCCTACAATGAGCAGTTCTTC. Protein product: CASSLLTGAGASYNEQFF. The complete variable domain, with remaining parts taken from reference TRBV28 and TRBJ2-1, reads DVKVTQSSRYLVKRTGEKVFLECVQDMDHENMFWYRQDPGLGLRLIYFSYDVKMKEKGDIPEGYSVSREKKERFSLILESASTNQTSMYLCASSLLTGAGASYNEQFFGPGTRLTVL.

This sequence joins TRBV6-5 and TRBJ1-2; D might be TRBD1 (6 bases). Trimming left V 5 bases short and J 7 bases short, with 11 bases between. The V gene's germline CDR1 is MNHEY and CDR2 SVGAGI. The CDR3 totals 12 residues. The CDR3 DNA is TGTGCCAGCAGTACTACAGGGCTTGGCTACACCTTC. Amino acid sequence: CASSTTGLGYTF.